This T cell receptor (beta chain) was sequenced for a study of identical twins. Study-wide results and caveats: Carriage of fewer insertions was seen in abundant cord blood beta clonotypes, whereas memory repertoires showed none.

Trimming pared 5 bases from V and 2 bases from J, leaving 16 bases between. The CDR3 spans 16 residues. Each CDR3 protein gets one entry after TCRdb re-called the 5' RACE reads with MiXCR. The sample lists hundreds of thousands of distinct CDR3 sequences, over 9% occurring once. This clonotype has a count of ten or more. Its antigen remains unknown. The same sample was also studied in work on yellow fever vaccine responses in identical twins.

Input material: PBMCs. The rearrangement uses TRBV12-3 or TRBV12-4 and TRBJ1-5; D gene ambiguous. This receptor was taken from a woman between 18 and 29 years old in good health. CDR3 residues: CASSPSQLGGNQPQHF. DNA of the CDR3: TGTGCCAGCAGTCCCAGCCAGTTAGGAGGCAATCAGCCCCAGCATTTT.